This passage covers 23 T cell receptor beta chains from one sample sequenced in a study of monozygotic twins with inflammatory bowel disease. TCRdb reprocessed the 5' RACE reads and keeps a single row for each CDR3 protein, giving no DNA. Its clone listing holds about 330,000 distinct CDR3 sequences. Sequenced: blood. The receptors here all came from a human donor with ulcerative colitis or Crohn's disease, or a healthy co-twin of an affected twin (not recorded which).

The chain employs TRBV9 and TRBJ1-2; TCRdb calls TRBD1, which cannot be checked without DNA. Germline V lookup: CDR1 SGDLS, CDR2 YYNGEE. This CDR3 is 16 amino acids long. Here the CDR3 reads CASSPQSRGVNYGYTF.

The chain is built from TRBV5-1 and TRBJ1-4; TCRdb selects TRBD1, and the lack of DNA leaves this call unchecked. The CDR3 is 14 residues long. Looked up from germline, CDR1 is SGHRS and CDR2 is YFSETQ. CDR3 in amino acids: CASSPGPLDEKLFF.

V and J are TRBV11-2 and TRBJ2-5; TCRdb selects TRBD1, and the lack of DNA leaves this call unchecked. Germline CDR1 and CDR2: SGHAT and FQNNGV. The length of the CDR3 is 13 residues. CDR3 region: CASERGLGETQYF.

This chain uses TRBV3-1 with TRBJ2-1; with no DNA, the TCRdb D assignment of TRBD2 cannot be verified. Germline V CDR1 and CDR2: LGHDT, YNNKEL (reference sequence). The length of the CDR3 is 17 residues. This CDR3 reads CASSRLTGTSGSNEQFF.

The gene calls are TRBV6-6 and TRBJ1-1; as DNA is missing, the TRBD1 call by TCRdb cannot be tested. CDR1 is MNHNY and CDR2 is SVGAGI in the germline V gene (reference sequence). The CDR3 consists of 14 residues. The CDR3 spells CASSYSAGTVEAFF.

The chain is built from TRBV6-1 and TRBJ2-7; TCRdb picks TRBD1, but there is no DNA to check that call. CDR1 is MNHNS, CDR2 SASEGT, per germline. The CDR3 extends over 13 amino acids. The CDR3: CASSGDGQLKQYF.

The genes are TRBV20-1 and TRBJ2-7; there is no DNA to check the TCRdb D call of TRBD2. Germline V lookup: CDR1 DFQATT, CDR2 SNEGSKA (reference sequence). The CDR3 length is 16 residues. This chain's CDR3 is CSARDRSGPFTYEQYF.

V gene TRBV10-3 combines with J gene TRBJ2-2; TCRdb selects TRBD1, and the lack of DNA leaves this call unchecked. The CDR3 runs to 17 residues. The germline V gene has CDR1 ENHRY and CDR2 SYGVKD. Here the CDR3 reads CAISDMGRQGDTGELFF.

This rearrangement joins TRBV5-1 to TRBJ2-7; TCRdb's D call of TRBD1 is untestable without DNA. This CDR3 is 16 amino acids long. Germline V gene sequence: CDR1 SGHRS, CDR2 YFSETQ. This CDR3 is CASSLGVAGRGYEQYF.

This chain joins TRBV2 and TRBJ2-1; TCRdb's D call of TRBD1 is untestable without DNA. This CDR3 contains 12 residues. Germline loops: CDR1 SNHLY, CDR2 FYNNEI. This CDR3 is CATRGTGNEQFF.

This chain connects TRBV20-1 to TRBJ1-5; the TRBD1 assignment by TCRdb is unverifiable without DNA. From germline, CDR1 is DFQATT and CDR2 SNEGSKA (reference sequence). The CDR3 totals 15 residues. This CDR3 is CSAAGQRYSNQPQHF.

The V gene is TRBV4-1, the J gene TRBJ1-4; with no DNA, the TCRdb D assignment of TRBD1 cannot be verified. Germline CDR1 MGHRA, CDR2 YSYEKL. The CDR3 is 15 residues long. CDR3 protein: CASSLADPRTEKLFF.

The J gene is TRBJ1-1, the V gene TRBV28; no DNA is available, so the TRBD1 call from TCRdb remains unchecked. Germline V CDR1 and CDR2: MDHEN, SYDVKM. The CDR3 extends over 13 amino acids. CDR3 amino acids: CAGRGPENTEAFF.

This chain connects TRBV7-3 to TRBJ2-3. The CDR3 has 14 amino acids. CDR1 SGHTA and CDR2 FQGTGA come from the germline V gene. The CDR3 protein is CASSLTSWADTQYF.

The V call is TRBV28, the J call TRBJ2-4; there is no DNA to check the TCRdb D call of TRBD1. The CDR3 consists of 11 residues. Per germline, CDR1 MDHEN and CDR2 SYDVKM. CDR3 in amino acids: CASRGDKIQYF. The variable domain in full, with the rest retrieved from reference TRBV28 and TRBJ2-4, is DVKVTQSSRYLVKRTGEKVFLECVQDMDHENMFWYRQDPGLGLRLIYFSYDVKMKEKGDIPEGYSVSREKKERFSLILESASTNQTSMYLCASRGDKIQYFGAGTRLSVL.

The rearrangement uses TRBV4-2 and TRBJ2-2; TCRdb lists TRBD2, though no DNA is available to test this call. Germline CDR1 reads LGHNA; CDR2 reads YNFKEQ. The CDR3 loop spans 22 amino acids. The CDR3 sequence is CASSRGLREVAGSKPNTGELFF.

The chain has TRBV7-6 and TRBJ2-1; no DNA is available, so the TRBD1 call from TCRdb remains unchecked. In germline, CDR1 is SGHVS, CDR2 FNYEAQ. The CDR3 covers 15 residues. CDR3 region: CASSSEGQPYNEQFF.

The chain combines TRBV12-3 or TRBV12-4 with TRBJ1-1; the TCRdb call, TRBD1, lacks DNA for checking. The CDR3 covers 13 residues. CDR3 sequence: CASNLGRGTEAFF.

The CDR3 is CSGGVSGANVLTF. The chain has TRBV20-1 and TRBJ2-6; the D call from TCRdb, TRBD2, cannot be confirmed without DNA. In germline, CDR1 is DFQATT, CDR2 SNEGSKA (reference sequence). CDR3 size: 13 residues.

The gene calls are TRBV7-6 and TRBJ1-2; TCRdb reports TRBD1, a call that lacks DNA to check it against. CDR1 and CDR2 (germline): SGHVS, FNYEAQ. The CDR3 runs 14 residues. The CDR3 region is CASSTPGGGYGYTF.

This CDR3 reads CASSPMGGLNTGELFF. The chain couples TRBV6-1 to TRBJ2-2; the D call of TRBD1 rests on TCRdb alone, since no DNA is present to check it. This CDR3 spans 16 amino acids. CDR1 is MNHNS and CDR2 is SASEGT in the germline V gene.

This sequence joins TRBV7-9 and TRBJ1-2. Germline V gene lookup returns CDR1 SEHNR and CDR2 FQNEAQ (reference sequence). CDR3 size: 12 residues. CDR3 region: CASSLEYYGYTF.

The chain joins TRBV5-1 to TRBJ2-2. Germline loops: CDR1 SGHRS, CDR2 YFSETQ. The CDR3 runs 14 residues. This CDR3 reads CASSLYLDTGELFF.